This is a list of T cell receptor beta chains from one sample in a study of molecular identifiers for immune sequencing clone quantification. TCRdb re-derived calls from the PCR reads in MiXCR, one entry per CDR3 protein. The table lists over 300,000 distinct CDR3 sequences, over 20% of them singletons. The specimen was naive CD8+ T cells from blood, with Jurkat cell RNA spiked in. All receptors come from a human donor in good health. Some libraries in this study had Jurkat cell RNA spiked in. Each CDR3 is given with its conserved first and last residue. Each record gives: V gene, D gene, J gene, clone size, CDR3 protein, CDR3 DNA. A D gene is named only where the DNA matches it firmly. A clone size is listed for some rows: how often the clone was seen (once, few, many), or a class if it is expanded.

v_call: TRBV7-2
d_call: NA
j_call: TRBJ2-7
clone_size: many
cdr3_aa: CASSPGFGFPYEQYF
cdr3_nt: TGTGCCAGCAGCCCAGGGTTTGGCTTCCCCTACGAGCAGTACTTC

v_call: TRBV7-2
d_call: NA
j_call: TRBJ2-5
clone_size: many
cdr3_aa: CASSHGLDGETQYF
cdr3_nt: TGTGCCAGCAGCCACGGACTGGACGGGGAGACCCAGTACTTC

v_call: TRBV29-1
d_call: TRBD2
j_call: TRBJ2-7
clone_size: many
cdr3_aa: CSVLGLAARYEQYF
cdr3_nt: TGCAGCGTCCTCGGACTAGCAGCTCGCTACGAGCAGTACTTC

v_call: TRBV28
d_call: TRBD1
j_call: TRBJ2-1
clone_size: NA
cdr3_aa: CASSLDRALQFF
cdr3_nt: TGTGCCAGCAGTCTCGACAGGGCGCTGCAGTTCTTC

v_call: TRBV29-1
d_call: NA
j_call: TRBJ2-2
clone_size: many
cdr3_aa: CSVRYETSPGELFF
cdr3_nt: TGCAGCGTCCGATACGAAACTAGCCCCGGGGAGCTGTTTTTT

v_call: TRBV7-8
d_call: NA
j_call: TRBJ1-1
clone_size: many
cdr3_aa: CASSLGHEAFF
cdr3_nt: TGTGCCAGCAGCTTAGGGCATGAAGCTTTCTTT

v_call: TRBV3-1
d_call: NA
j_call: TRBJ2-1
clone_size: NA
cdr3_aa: CASSQDPSSYNEQFF
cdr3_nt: TGTGCCAGCAGCCAAGATCCCAGCTCCTACAATGAGCAGTTCTTC

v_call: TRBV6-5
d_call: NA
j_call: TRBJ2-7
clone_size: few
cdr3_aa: CASSSLPRGASYEQYF
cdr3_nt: TGTGCCAGCAGTTCCCTCCCAAGGGGCGCCTCCTACGAGCAGTACTTC

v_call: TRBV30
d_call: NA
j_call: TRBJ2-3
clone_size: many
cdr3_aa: CAWNGGLRYTQYF
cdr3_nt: TGTGCCTGGAATGGGGGTCTCAGATACACGCAGTATTTT

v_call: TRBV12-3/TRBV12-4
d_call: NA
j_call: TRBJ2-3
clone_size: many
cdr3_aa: CASSLSPGATDTQYF
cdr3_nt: TGTGCCAGCAGTTTATCCCCGGGGGCGACAGATACGCAGTATTTT

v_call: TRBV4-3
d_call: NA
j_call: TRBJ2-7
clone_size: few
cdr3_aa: CASSQGEGAPYEQYF
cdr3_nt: TGCGCCAGCAGCCAAGGAGAAGGGGCTCCCTACGAGCAGTACTTC

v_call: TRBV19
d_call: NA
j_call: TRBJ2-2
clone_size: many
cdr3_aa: CASKAGVPGELFF
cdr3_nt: TGTGCCAGTAAGGCAGGGGTCCCCGGGGAGCTGTTTTTT

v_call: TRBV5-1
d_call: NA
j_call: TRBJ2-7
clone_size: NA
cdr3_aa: CASSPGPGGIMGSYEQYF
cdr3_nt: TGCGCCAGCAGTCCCGGGCCTGGGGGTATAATGGGCTCCTACGAGCAGTACTTC

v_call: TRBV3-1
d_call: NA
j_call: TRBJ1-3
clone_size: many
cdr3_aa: CASRGPSSGNTIYF
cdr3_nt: TGTGCCAGCAGGGGCCCAAGCTCTGGAAACACCATATATTTT

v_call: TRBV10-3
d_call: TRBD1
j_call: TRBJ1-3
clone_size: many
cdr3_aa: CATQTGGLNTIYF
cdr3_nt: TGTGCCACTCAGACAGGGGGTCTTAACACCATATATTTT

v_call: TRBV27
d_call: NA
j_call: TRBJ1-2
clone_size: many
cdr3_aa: CASSPWPGATGYTF
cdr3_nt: TGTGCCAGCAGTCCGTGGCCAGGGGCGACTGGCTACACCTTC

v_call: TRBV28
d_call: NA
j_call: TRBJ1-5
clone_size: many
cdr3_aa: CASMVQRYSNQPQHF
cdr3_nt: TGTGCCAGCATGGTCCAACGATATAGCAATCAGCCCCAGCATTTT

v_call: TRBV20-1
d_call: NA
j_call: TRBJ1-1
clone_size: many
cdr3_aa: CSAGPGRAAGAFF
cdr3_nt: TGCAGTGCTGGCCCAGGACGGGCTGCTGGAGCTTTCTTT

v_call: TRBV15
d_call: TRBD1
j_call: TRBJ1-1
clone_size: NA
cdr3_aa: CATSTRTGTEAFF
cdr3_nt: TGTGCCACCAGCACCCGGACAGGCACTGAAGCTTTCTTT

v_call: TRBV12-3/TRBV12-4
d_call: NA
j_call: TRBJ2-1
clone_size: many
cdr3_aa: CASTTASGPNEQFF
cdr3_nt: TGTGCCAGCACCACAGCGTCAGGACCCAATGAGCAGTTCTTC

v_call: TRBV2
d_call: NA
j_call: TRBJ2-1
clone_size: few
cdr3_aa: CASSDGRAGSSYNEQFF
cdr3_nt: TGTGCCAGCAGTGATGGTCGTGCGGGCAGCTCCTACAATGAGCAGTTCTTC

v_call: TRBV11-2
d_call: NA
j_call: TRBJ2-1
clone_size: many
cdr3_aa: CASSLDVSSYNEQFF
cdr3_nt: TGTGCCAGCAGCTTAGACGTAAGCTCCTACAATGAGCAGTTCTTC

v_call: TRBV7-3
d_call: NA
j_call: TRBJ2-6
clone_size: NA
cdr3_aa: CASSFSPPGANVLTF
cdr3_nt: TGTGCCAGCAGCTTTAGCCCCCCTGGGGCCAACGTCCTGACTTTC

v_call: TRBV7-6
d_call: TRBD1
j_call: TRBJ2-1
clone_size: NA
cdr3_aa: CASSARDSLYNEQFF
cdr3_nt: TGTGCCAGCAGCGCCCGGGACAGCCTCTACAATGAGCAGTTCTTC

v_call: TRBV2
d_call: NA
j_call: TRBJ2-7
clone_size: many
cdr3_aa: CASSEEGQILIDEQYF
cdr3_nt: TGTGCCAGCAGTGAAGAGGGACAAATCCTGATCGACGAGCAGTACTTC

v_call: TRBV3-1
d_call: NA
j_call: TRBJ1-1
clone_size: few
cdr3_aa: CASSHPLENTEAFF
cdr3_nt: TGTGCCAGCAGCCACCCCCTCGAGAACACTGAAGCTTTCTTT

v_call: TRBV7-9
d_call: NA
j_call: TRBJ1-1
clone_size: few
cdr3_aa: CASSHREAFF
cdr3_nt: TGTGCCAGCAGCCACCGTGAGGCTTTCTTT

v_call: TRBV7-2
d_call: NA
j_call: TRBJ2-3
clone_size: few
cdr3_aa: CASSDMGPGTDTQYF
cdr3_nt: TGTGCCAGCAGCGACATGGGGCCGGGCACAGATACGCAGTATTTT

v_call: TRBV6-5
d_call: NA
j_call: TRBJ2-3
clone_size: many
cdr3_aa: CASSIGTVDTQYF
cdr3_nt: TGTGCCAGCAGTATAGGGACCGTGGATACGCAGTATTTT

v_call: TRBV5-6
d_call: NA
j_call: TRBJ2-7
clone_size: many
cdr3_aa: CASSLAYSYEQYF
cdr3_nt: TGTGCCAGCAGCTTGGCCTACAGCTACGAGCAGTACTTC

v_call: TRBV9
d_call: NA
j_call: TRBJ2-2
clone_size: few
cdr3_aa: CASSDPMAGELFF
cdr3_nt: TGTGCCAGCAGCGATCCTATGGCCGGGGAGCTGTTTTTT